The 30 T cell receptor beta chains in this list originate from one sample, sequenced in a study of blood T cell repertoires in COVID-19. Assay: immunoSEQ multiplex PCR; the TCRdb copy retains only in-frame clones and omits some. This sample carries just over 70,000 clones, around nine tenths of them seen once, and the ten largest clones take 8.5%. Material: peripheral blood. Receptor source: a human donor in a cohort sampled during active COVID-19.

This chain connects TRBV30 to TRBJ2-7, with D perhaps matching TRBD2 (5 bases). The CDR3 covers 11 residues. Germline V gives CDR1 GTSNPN, CDR2 SVGIG (reference sequence). V lost 2 bases and J lost 5, with 7 bases in between. The DNA of the CDR3 is TGTGCCTGGAGTTCGGGAAACGAGCAGTACTTC. It is translated as CAWSSGNEQYF.

The chain links TRBV7-2 to TRBJ1-5; 7 nucleotides line up with TRBD1. V trimming: 1 base; J trimming: 5 bases; junction bases outside the gene matches: 5. Germline V gives CDR1 SGHTA, CDR2 FQGNSA. The CDR3 sequence is 15 residues long. CDR3 sequence (DNA): TGTGCCAGCAGCTTAGTAGGGGGCGGAGATCAGCCCCAGCATTTT. Its translation: CASSLVGGGDQPQHF.

The J gene is TRBJ2-7, the V gene TRBV27, with D possibly being TRBD2 (6 bases). The CDR3 has 14 residues. V lost 0 bases, J lost 2 bases, and 8 bases lay in between. Germline V CDR1 and CDR2: MNHEY, SMNVEV (reference sequence). The chain's CDR3 is CASSLSGGPYEQYF. In DNA form, the CDR3 reads TGTGCCAGCAGTTTATCAGGAGGGCCCTACGAGCAGTACTTC.

In its sample, this clone was seen once. V usage is TRBV7-2 and J usage is TRBJ1-4, with 9 positions matching TRBD1. The CDR3 length is 16 residues. The V and J ends lost 1 base and 7 bases, in that order; junction bases with no gene match: 7. Germline V gene sequence: CDR1 SGHTA, CDR2 FQGNSA. In DNA, the CDR3 is TGTGCCAGCAGCTTAGTTATGGACAGGGGTGTTGAAAAACTGTTTTTT. As protein: CASSLVMDRGVEKLFF.

The chain recombines TRBV6-6 with TRBJ2-5, with D possibly being TRBD2 (6 bases). Germline CDR1 and CDR2: MNHNY and SVGAGI (reference sequence). The V gene lost 6 bases and the J gene lost 4 bases, with 12 bases spanning the gap. The CDR3 is 13 amino acids. CDR3 residues: CASSPRGRETQYF. CDR3 nucleotide sequence: TGTGCCAGCAGCCCCCGGGGGAGAGAGACCCAGTACTTC.

DNA of the CDR3: TGTGCCTGGACGGGGGGCGGTGGGTACTATGGCTACACCTTC. It translates to CAWTGGGGYYGYTF. V is TRBV30 and J is TRBJ1-2, with a weak D call TRBD1 (6 bases). Looked up from germline, CDR1 is GTSNPN and CDR2 is SVGIG (reference sequence). V was cut by 4 bases and J by 3 bases, with 15 bases left in between. The CDR3 is 14 amino acids.

The chain joins TRBV7-9 to TRBJ1-6; 9 nucleotides match TRBD1. The CDR3 extends over 15 amino acids. V gave up 5 bases and J gave up 6 bases; unmatched junction bases: 5. The V gene's germline CDR1 is SEHNR and CDR2 FQNEAQ (reference sequence). In DNA, the CDR3 is TGTGCCAGCAGCCCCCCGGGACAGGGTAATTCACCCCTCCACTTT. Translating gives CASSPPGQGNSPLHF. The full variable domain, with the rest looked up from reference TRBV7-9 and TRBJ1-6, is DTGVSQNPRHKITKRGQNVTFRCDPISEHNRLYWYRQTLGQGPEFLTYFQNEAQLEKSRLLSDRFSAERPKGSFSTLEIQRTEQGDSAMYLCASSPPGQGNSPLHFGNGTRLTVT.

The V gene is TRBV25-1, the J gene TRBJ2-2, with 14 bases matching TRBD2. V shed 3 bases, J shed 2 bases, and the junction held 2 bases outside the gene matches. This CDR3 has 17 amino acids. Germline loops: CDR1 MGHDK, CDR2 SYGVNS. The CDR3, as DNA: TGTGCCAGCAGTGACGGGACTAGCGGGGGCAACACCGGGGAGCTGTTTTTT. This sequence encodes CASSDGTSGGNTGELFF. Drawing the rest from reference TRBV25-1 and TRBJ2-2, the complete variable domain is EADIYQTPRYLVIGTGKKITLECSQTMGHDKMYWYQQDPGMELHLIHYSYGVNSTEKGDLSSESTVSRIRTEHFPLTLESARPSHTSQYLCASSDGTSGGNTGELFFGEGSRLTVL.

V is TRBV19 and J is TRBJ1-6, with 7 bases matching TRBD1. The CDR3 sequence is 15 residues long. CDR1 LNHDA and CDR2 SQIVND come from the germline V gene (reference sequence). Losses at the gene ends were 3 bases for V and 8 bases for J; bases not matched to a gene: 7. Here the CDR3 reads CASSIPARGYSPLHF. CDR3 nucleotides: TGTGCCAGTAGTATTCCCGCCAGGGGGTATTCACCCCTCCACTTT.

The V call is TRBV19, the J call TRBJ1-1; no firm D call. This CDR3 has 14 residues. Trimming shortened V by 5 bases and J by 5 bases, and 15 bases separated the two germline ends. The V gene's germline CDR1 is LNHDA and CDR2 SQIVND (reference sequence). CDR3 residues: CASSFSGSWTEAFF. The DNA of the CDR3 is TGTGCCAGTAGTTTCTCGGGAAGTTGGACTGAAGCTTTCTTT.

V is TRBV7-3 and J is TRBJ2-6, with D tentatively TRBD1 (5 bases). This CDR3 has 17 residues. The germline V gene has CDR1 SGHTA and CDR2 FQGTGA. V lost 1 base and J 0 bases, leaving 10 bases between the germline ends. In nucleotides, the CDR3 is TGTGCCAGCAGCTTAAAACAGGAGAGCTCTGGGGCCAACGTCCTGACTTTC. Translating it yields CASSLKQESSGANVLTF.

The chain employs TRBV11-2 and TRBJ2-7; 8 bases are a match to TRBD2. Trimming took 4 bases from V and 5 from J; bases not matched to a gene: 7. Germline CDR1 reads SGHAT; CDR2 reads FQNNGV. The CDR3 consists of 14 residues. The CDR3 region has the DNA TGTGCCAGCAGCTCTCGGGGGGGCGTGGACGAGCAGTACTTC. Translated: CASSSRGGVDEQYF.

V and J are TRBV27 and TRBJ2-7; 7 bases map to TRBD1. The germline V gene encodes CDR1 MNHEY and CDR2 SMNVEV (reference sequence). This CDR3 region has 13 residues. After removal of 2 bases from V and 7 bases from J, the junction contained 5 bases not matched to a gene. The CDR3 sequence: CASSLNTGVEQYF. In DNA form, the CDR3 reads TGTGCCAGCAGTTTAAACACAGGGGTTGAGCAGTACTTC.

This chain joins TRBV6-2 or TRBV6-3 and TRBJ2-7; 12 nucleotides align to TRBD2. Germline trimming cut 2 bases from V and 3 bases from J; bases unmatched to any gene: 5. This CDR3 region has 16 residues. From germline, CDR1 is MNHEY and CDR2 SVGEGT. The CDR3 DNA is TGTGCCAGCAGTTACCACACTAGCGGGGGGTTCTACGAGCAGTACTTC. Translating it yields CASSYHTSGGFYEQYF.

This clone was seen just once. V gene TRBV5-8 combines with J gene TRBJ2-6, with TRBD1 matching 9 bases. The V gene's germline CDR1 is SGHTS and CDR2 YDEGEE. Trimming at V came to 4 bases and at J to 1 base, leaving 6 bases not matched to a gene. The CDR3 sequence is 17 residues long. In nucleotides, the CDR3 is TGTGCCAGCAGCGTGGGACAGGGTTTGTCTGGGGCCAACGTCCTGACTTTC. The encoded protein is CASSVGQGLSGANVLTF.

The V gene is TRBV11-2, the J gene TRBJ2-7; 9 nucleotides agree with TRBD1. Germline V gene lookup returns CDR1 SGHAT and CDR2 FQNNGV. After removal of 0 bases from V and 6 bases from J, the junction contained 9 bases not matched to a gene. This CDR3 contains 16 residues. The CDR3 nucleotides are TGTGCCAGCAGCTTAGATAGACGAACAGGGGGCGCCGAGCAGTACTTC. Translation: CASSLDRRTGGAEQYF. Together with reference TRBV11-2 and TRBJ2-7, the CDR3 gives the full variable domain: EAGVAQSPRYKIIEKRQSVAFWCNPISGHATLYWYQQILGQGPKLLIQFQNNGVVDDSQLPKDRFSAERLKGVDSTLKIQPAKLEDSAVYLCASSLDRRTGGAEQYFGPGTRLTVT.

V is TRBV29-1 and J is TRBJ1-1, with a tentative D call TRBD1 (5 bases). Germline V gene data show CDR1 as SQVTM and CDR2 as ANQGSEA. The CDR3 length is 14 residues. Trimming removed 6 bases at V and 4 bases at J, with 18 bases between. CDR3 region: CSVPSGARGTEAFF. CDR3 nucleotide sequence: TGCAGCGTACCATCTGGGGCGCGGGGCACTGAAGCTTTCTTT.

This chain links TRBV18 with TRBJ2-7; TRBD1 is a possible D gene (5 bases). This CDR3 contains 13 residues. Germline V gene sequence: CDR1 KGHSH, CDR2 LQKENI. Trimming took 6 bases from V and 0 from J, leaving 9 bases between them. CDR3 DNA: TGTGCCAGCTCGTGGGGCCGCTCCTACGAGCAGTACTTC. This sequence encodes CASSWGRSYEQYF.

The chain joins TRBV11-2 to TRBJ1-3, with a weak D call TRBD1 (5 bases). The CDR3 has 17 amino acids. CDR1 is SGHAT, CDR2 FQNNGV, per germline. Trimming took off 4 bases at V and 1 base at J, with 17 bases between the two ends. The CDR3 DNA sequence: TGTGCCAGCAGCTCAGGCCCTTATTCAGGGTCTGGAAACACCATATATTTT. Protein sequence: CASSSGPYSGSGNTIYF.

This clone was counted once. The rearrangement links TRBV7-9 to TRBJ1-2; maybe TRBD1 (5 bases). CDR3 length equals 13 residues. Germline V gene lookup returns CDR1 SEHNR and CDR2 FQNEAQ (reference sequence). V was cut by 1 base and J by 6 bases, with 9 bases left in between. The CDR3 region is CASSLGWGDGYTF. The CDR3 nucleotides are TGTGCCAGCAGCTTAGGGTGGGGCGATGGCTACACCTTC.

V gene TRBV14 combines with J gene TRBJ1-2; no clear D gene. Trimming left V 1 base short and J 2 bases short, with 8 bases between. Germline-derived CDR1 and CDR2 are SGHDN and FVKESK. The CDR3 loop spans 14 amino acids. The CDR3 protein is CASSQGGINYGYTF. The CDR3 coding sequence is TGTGCCAGCAGCCAAGGAGGGATCAACTATGGCTACACCTTC.

This clone was seen a handful of times. At one of its ends the junction is not consistent with the germline gene, which may arise from a read error. The chain carries TRBV19 and TRBJ2-7, with D perhaps matching TRBD1 (6 bases). The germline gives CDR1 LNHDA, CDR2 SQIVND (reference sequence). There are 11 residues in the CDR3. In nucleotides, the CDR3 is TGTGCCAGCGGACAGTCCTTCGAGCAGTACTTC. Residues: CASGQSFEQYF.

CDR3 sequence reads: CAISERVPGANVLTF. In DNA form, the CDR3 reads TGTGCCATCAGTGAGCGGGTACCTGGGGCCAACGTCCTGACTTTC. The V call is TRBV10-3, the J call TRBJ2-6; the D is unclear. This CDR3 spans 15 amino acids. Germline CDR1 reads ENHRY; CDR2 reads SYGVKD. V lost 2 bases and J lost 2, with 7 bases in between.

J is TRBJ1-4 and V is TRBV4-2; D is uncertain. V was trimmed by 0 bases and J by 8 bases, leaving 7 bases between them. Germline V gene data show CDR1 as LGHNA and CDR2 as YNFKEQ. CDR3 length equals 13 residues. The CDR3 spells CASSQDLREKLFF. In DNA, the CDR3 is TGTGCCAGCAGCCAAGATTTGAGGGAAAAACTGTTTTTT.

V gene TRBV12-5 combines with J gene TRBJ1-1; D might be TRBD1 (6 bases). This CDR3 has 16 amino acids. Looked up from germline, CDR1 is LGHNT and CDR2 is FRNRAP. Trimming took 4 bases from V and 9 from J, leaving 24 bases between them. The DNA for the CDR3 is TGTGCTAGTGGTTCTCCCGGGACGACAGGTAGCTACCAAGCTTTCTTT. It translates to CASGSPGTTGSYQAFF. Full variable domain (outside the CDR3, taken from reference TRBV12-5 and TRBJ1-1): DARVTQTPRHKVTEMGQEVTMRCQPILGHNTVFWYRQTMMQGLELLAYFRNRAPLDDSGMPKDRFSAEMPDATLATLKIQPSEPRDSAVYFCASGSPGTTGSYQAFFGQGTRLTVV.

This clone was recorded once. The chain combines TRBV19 with TRBJ1-4, with 9 nucleotides matching TRBD1. V lost 5 bases, J lost 11 bases, and 15 bases stayed unmatched. Germline lookup yields CDR1 LNHDA and CDR2 SQIVND (reference sequence). There are 16 residues in the CDR3. The DNA of the CDR3 is TGTGCCAGTAGTGTCGGGACAGGGAGGGACAAGACGAAACTGTTTTTT. This codes for CASSVGTGRDKTKLFF.

The chain employs TRBV2 and TRBJ2-6, with D possibly TRBD2 on 6 matching bases. Between the trimmed V and J ends, which lost 3 bases and 1 base, there was a span of 19 bases. This CDR3 is built from 19 residues. CDR1 is SNHLY, CDR2 FYNNEI, per germline. DNA for the CDR3: TGTGCCAGCAGTGATCCTCCGCGGGGTGCGTGGTCTGGGGCCAACGTCCTGACTTTC. It specifies CASSDPPRGAWSGANVLTF.

The chain has TRBV14 and TRBJ2-2, with 7 bases lining up with TRBD1. Germline-derived CDR1 and CDR2 are SGHDN and FVKESK. The CDR3 has 17 residues. Trimming took 4 bases from V and 5 from J; bases not matched to a gene: 13. In nucleotides, the CDR3 is TGTGCCAGCAGCCCCTACCGGACAGGCGTGGTGACCGGGGAGCTGTTTTTT. Translating it yields CASSPYRTGVVTGELFF.

The chain carries TRBV5-1 and TRBJ1-2; 9 bases agree with TRBD1. V lost 2 bases and J lost 0; bases outside the gene matches: 14. The CDR3 runs to 19 residues. Germline lookup yields CDR1 SGHRS and CDR2 YFSETQ. The CDR3 DNA follows: TGCGCCAGCAGCTTTAGTCTGACAGGGGGGGCTACTACTAACTATGGCTACACCTTC. It specifies CASSFSLTGGATTNYGYTF.

The rearrangement links TRBV13 to TRBJ2-7; 12 nucleotides match TRBD2. CDR1 and CDR2 (germline): PRHDT, FYEKMQ (reference sequence). The V segment lost 5 bases and the J segment 0 bases; nucleotides outside the gene matches: 14. This CDR3 has 19 amino acids. This CDR3 is CASSLTTSGGRQSSYEQYF. The CDR3 nucleotides read TGTGCCAGCAGCCTAACGACTAGCGGGGGCCGCCAGAGCTCCTACGAGCAGTACTTC.